A single sample gave rise to the 6 T cell receptor beta chains below, sequenced in a study of identical twins. TCRdb independently ran MiXCR on the 5' RACE reads; one entry per CDR3 protein. The sample has some 630,000 distinct CDR3 sequences, roughly 7.2% seen once. The sample was also linked to a second study, of yellow fever vaccine responses in identical twins.

The sample taken for sequencing was PBMCs. Receptors originate from a woman under 30 in good health.

The chain uses TRBV6-1 and TRBJ2-1, with 8 bases that match TRBD2. Trimming at V came to 6 bases and at J to 4 bases, leaving 8 bases not matched to a gene. CDR1 MNHNS and CDR2 SASEGT come from the germline V gene. The CDR3 is 15 amino acids. CDR3 nucleotide sequence: TGTGCCAGCAGCATTAGCGGGGCTTATTACAATGAGCAGTTCTTC. Protein sequence: CASSISGAYYNEQFF.

This clonotype was seen at least ten times. The chain employs TRBV15 and TRBJ1-3; D possibly corresponds to TRBD1 (5 bases). V lost 1 base to trimming and J lost 3 bases, with 10 bases between them. Germline V CDR1 and CDR2: LNHNV, YYDKDF (reference sequence). The CDR3 is 15 residues long. In DNA, the CDR3 is TGTGCCACCAGCAGAGGGACATTCGGTGGAAACACCATATATTTT. Its protein product is CATSRGTFGGNTIYF.

V usage is TRBV19 and J usage is TRBJ2-2, with 9 bases identical to TRBD2. Germline V gives CDR1 LNHDA, CDR2 SQIVND (reference sequence). The V gene end was trimmed by 7 bases and the J gene end by 2 bases; junction bases not matched to a gene: 5. This CDR3 has 15 residues. The CDR3 DNA follows: TGTGCCAGTATTGCCGGGACTAGCAACACCGGGGAGCTGTTTTTT. It encodes CASIAGTSNTGELFF.

The chain has TRBV24-1 and TRBJ2-1; D gene uncertain. The V gene's germline CDR1 is KGHDR and CDR2 SFDVKD. V was trimmed by 6 bases and J by 9 bases, leaving 14 bases between them. There are 13 residues in the CDR3. This CDR3 is CATSFGAAIEQFF. CDR3 in DNA: TGTGCCACCAGTTTTGGCGCGGCCATTGAGCAGTTCTTC.

This clonotype was recorded many times. This chain uses TRBV6-2 or TRBV6-3 with TRBJ2-5, with D perhaps matching TRBD1 (5 bases). The V end lost 0 bases, the J end lost 2 bases, and 13 bases lay between the germline ends. The CDR3 consists of 16 residues. CDR1 is MNHEY, CDR2 SVGEGT, per germline. The CDR3 spells CASSYSRGEIQETQYF. DNA of the CDR3: TGTGCCAGCAGTTACTCTAGGGGTGAGATACAAGAGACCCAGTACTTC.

This chain connects TRBV12-3 or TRBV12-4 to TRBJ2-5; no firm D call. This CDR3 region has 12 residues. V was cut by 5 bases and J by 5 bases, with 9 bases left in between. The CDR3 region has the DNA TGTGCCAGCAGTCGCCGAATCGAGACCCAGTACTTC. Translated, it gives CASSRRIETQYF.